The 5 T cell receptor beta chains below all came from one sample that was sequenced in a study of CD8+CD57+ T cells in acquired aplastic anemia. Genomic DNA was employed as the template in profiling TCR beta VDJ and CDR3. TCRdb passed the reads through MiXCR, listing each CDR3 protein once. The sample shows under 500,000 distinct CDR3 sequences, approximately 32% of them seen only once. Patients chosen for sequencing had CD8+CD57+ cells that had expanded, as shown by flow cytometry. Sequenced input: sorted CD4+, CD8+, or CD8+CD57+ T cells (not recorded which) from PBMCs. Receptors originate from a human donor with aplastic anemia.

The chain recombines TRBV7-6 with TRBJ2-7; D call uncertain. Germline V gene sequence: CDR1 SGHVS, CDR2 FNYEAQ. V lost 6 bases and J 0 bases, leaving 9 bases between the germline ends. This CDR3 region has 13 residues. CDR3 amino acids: CASSWGISYEQYF. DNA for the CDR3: TGTGCCAGCAGTTGGGGAATCTCCTACGAGCAGTACTTC.

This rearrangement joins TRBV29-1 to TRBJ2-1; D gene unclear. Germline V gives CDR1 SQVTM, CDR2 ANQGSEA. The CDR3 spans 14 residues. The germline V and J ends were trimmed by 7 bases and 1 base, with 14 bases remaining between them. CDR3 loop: CSAVFVSSYNEQFF. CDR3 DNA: TGCAGCGCCGTCTTCGTGAGTTCCTACAATGAGCAGTTCTTC.

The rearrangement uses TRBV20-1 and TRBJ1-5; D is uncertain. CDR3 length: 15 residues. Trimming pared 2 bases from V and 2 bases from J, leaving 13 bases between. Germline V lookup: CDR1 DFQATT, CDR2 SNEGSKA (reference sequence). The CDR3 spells CSARFLGLGNQPQHF. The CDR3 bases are TGCAGTGCTAGATTCTTGGGTTTGGGCAATCAGCCCCAGCATTTT.

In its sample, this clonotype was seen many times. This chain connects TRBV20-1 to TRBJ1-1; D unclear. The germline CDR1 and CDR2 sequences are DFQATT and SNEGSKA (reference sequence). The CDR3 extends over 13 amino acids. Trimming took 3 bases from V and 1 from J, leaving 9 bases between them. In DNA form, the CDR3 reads TGCAGTGCTAGGGCAGACCCGAACACTGAAGCTTTCTTT. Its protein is CSARADPNTEAFF.

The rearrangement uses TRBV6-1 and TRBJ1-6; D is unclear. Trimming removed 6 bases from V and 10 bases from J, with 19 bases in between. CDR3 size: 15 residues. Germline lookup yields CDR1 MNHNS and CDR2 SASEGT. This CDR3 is CASSLKRGSRSPLHF. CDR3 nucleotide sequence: TGTGCCAGCAGCCTCAAACGGGGATCCCGCTCACCCCTCCACTTT.